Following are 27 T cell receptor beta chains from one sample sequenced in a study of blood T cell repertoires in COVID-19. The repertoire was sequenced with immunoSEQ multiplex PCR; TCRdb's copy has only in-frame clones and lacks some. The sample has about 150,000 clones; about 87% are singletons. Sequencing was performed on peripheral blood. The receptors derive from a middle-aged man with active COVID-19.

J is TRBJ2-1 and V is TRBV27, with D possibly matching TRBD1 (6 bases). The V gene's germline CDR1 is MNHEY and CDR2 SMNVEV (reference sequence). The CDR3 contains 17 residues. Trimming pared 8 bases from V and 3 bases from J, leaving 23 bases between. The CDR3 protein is CASRGPKGDRRYNEQFF. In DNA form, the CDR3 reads TGTGCCAGCCGAGGGCCGAAAGGAGACAGGCGCTACAATGAGCAGTTCTTC.

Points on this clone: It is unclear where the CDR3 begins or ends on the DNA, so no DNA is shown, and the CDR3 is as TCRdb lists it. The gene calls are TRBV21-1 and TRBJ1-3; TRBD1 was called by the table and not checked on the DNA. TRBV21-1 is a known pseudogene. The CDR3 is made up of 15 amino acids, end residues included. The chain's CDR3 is CAIASLVGPGNTIYF.

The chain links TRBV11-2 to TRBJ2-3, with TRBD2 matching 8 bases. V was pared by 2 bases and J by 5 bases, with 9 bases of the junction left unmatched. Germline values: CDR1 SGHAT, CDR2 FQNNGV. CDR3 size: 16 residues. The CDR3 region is CASSLMRGAGQDTQYF. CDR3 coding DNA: TGTGCCAGCAGCTTAATGCGGGGGGCGGGGCAAGATACGCAGTATTTT.

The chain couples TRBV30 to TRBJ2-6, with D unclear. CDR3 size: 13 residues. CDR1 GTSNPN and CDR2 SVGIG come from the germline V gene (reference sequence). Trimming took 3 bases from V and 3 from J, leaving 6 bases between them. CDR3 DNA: TGTGCCTGGAGGGGCATTGGGGCCAACGTCCTGACTTTC. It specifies CAWRGIGANVLTF. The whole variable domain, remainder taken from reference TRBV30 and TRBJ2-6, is SQTIHQWPATLVQPVGSPLSLECTVEGTSNPNLYWYRQAAGRGLQLLFYSVGIGQISSEVPQNLSASRPQDRQFILSSKKLLLSDSGFYLCAWRGIGANVLTFGAGSRLTVL.

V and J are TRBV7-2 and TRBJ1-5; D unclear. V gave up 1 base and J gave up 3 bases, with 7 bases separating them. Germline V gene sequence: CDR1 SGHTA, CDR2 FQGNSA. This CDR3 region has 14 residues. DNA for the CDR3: TGTGCCAGCAGCTTAGGCAGAATCAATCAGCCCCAGCATTTT. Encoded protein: CASSLGRINQPQHF.

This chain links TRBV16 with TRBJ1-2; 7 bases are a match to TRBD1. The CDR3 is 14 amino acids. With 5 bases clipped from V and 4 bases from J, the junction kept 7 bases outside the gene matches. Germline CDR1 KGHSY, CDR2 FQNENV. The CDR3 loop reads CASSFRGVLYGYTF. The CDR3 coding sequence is TGTGCCAGCAGCTTCAGGGGGGTACTCTATGGCTACACCTTC.

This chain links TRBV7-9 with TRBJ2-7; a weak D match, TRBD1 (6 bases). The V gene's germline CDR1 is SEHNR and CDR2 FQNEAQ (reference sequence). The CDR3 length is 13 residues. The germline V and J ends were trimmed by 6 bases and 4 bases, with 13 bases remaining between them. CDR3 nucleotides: TGTGCCAGCAGGGCAGGGGCGCAATACGAGCAGTACTTC. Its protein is CASRAGAQYEQYF. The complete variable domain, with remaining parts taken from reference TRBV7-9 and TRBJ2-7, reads DTGVSQNPRHKITKRGQNVTFRCDPISEHNRLYWYRQTLGQGPEFLTYFQNEAQLEKSRLLSDRFSAERPKGSFSTLEIQRTEQGDSAMYLCASRAGAQYEQYFGPGTRLTVT.

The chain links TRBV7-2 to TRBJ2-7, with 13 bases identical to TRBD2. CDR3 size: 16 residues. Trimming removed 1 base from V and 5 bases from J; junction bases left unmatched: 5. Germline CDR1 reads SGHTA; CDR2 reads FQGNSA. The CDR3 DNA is TGTGCCAGCAGCTTAGGGGGACTAGCGGGGTGGGACGAGCAGTACTTC. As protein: CASSLGGLAGWDEQYF. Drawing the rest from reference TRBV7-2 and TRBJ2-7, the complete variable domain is GAGVSQSPSNKVTEKGKDVELRCDPISGHTALYWYRQSLGQGLEFLIYFQGNSAPDKSGLPSDRFSAERTGGSVSTLTIQRTQQEDSAVYLCASSLGGLAGWDEQYFGPGTRLTVT.

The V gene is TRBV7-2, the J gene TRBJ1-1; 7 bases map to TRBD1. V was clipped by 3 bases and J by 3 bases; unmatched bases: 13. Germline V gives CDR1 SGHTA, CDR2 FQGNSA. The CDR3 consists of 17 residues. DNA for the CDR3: TGTGCCAGCAGCTTCGATTTAAAGGGGGCGCGGGACACTGAAGCTTTCTTT. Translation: CASSFDLKGARDTEAFF.

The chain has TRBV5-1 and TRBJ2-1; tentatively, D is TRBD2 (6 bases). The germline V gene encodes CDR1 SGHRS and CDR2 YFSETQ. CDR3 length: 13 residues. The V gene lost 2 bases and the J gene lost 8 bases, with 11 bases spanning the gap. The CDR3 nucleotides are TGCGCCAGCAGCTTCGGAGGGTCGGATGAGCAGTTCTTC. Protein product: CASSFGGSDEQFF.

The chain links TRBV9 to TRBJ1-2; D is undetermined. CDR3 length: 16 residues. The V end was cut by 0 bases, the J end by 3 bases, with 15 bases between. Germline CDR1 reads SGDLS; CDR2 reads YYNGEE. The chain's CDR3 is CASSVGPGYSDYGYTF. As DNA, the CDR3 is TGTGCCAGCAGCGTAGGTCCGGGATATTCGGACTATGGCTACACCTTC. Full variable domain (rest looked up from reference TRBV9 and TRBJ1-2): DSGVTQTPKHLITATGQRVTLRCSPRSGDLSVYWYQQSLDQGLQFLIQYYNGEERAKGNILERFSAQQFPDLHSELNLSSLELGDSALYFCASSVGPGYSDYGYTFGSGTRLTVV.

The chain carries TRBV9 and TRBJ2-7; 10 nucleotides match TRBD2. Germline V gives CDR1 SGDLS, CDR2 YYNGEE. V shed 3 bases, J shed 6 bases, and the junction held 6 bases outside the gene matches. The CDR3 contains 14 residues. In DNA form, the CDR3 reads TGTGCCAGCAGCGCCTCAGCGGGGGGGAGCGAGCAGTACTTC. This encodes CASSASAGGSEQYF.

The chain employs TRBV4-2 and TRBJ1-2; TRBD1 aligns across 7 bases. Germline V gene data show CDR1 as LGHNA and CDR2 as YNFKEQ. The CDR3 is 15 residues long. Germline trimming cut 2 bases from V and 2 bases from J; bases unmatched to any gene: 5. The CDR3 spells CASSQSPQGNYGYTF. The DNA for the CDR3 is TGTGCCAGCAGCCAAAGCCCACAGGGGAACTATGGCTACACCTTC.

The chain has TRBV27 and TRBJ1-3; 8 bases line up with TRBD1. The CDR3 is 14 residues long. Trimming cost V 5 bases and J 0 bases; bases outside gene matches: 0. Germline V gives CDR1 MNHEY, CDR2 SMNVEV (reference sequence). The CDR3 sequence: CASSTGGSGNTIYF. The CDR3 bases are TGTGCCAGCAGTACAGGGGGCTCTGGAAACACCATATATTTT.

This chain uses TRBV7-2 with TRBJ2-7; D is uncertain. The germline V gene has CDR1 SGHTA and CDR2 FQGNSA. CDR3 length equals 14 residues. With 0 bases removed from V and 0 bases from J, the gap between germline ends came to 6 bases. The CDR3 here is CASSLASGSYEQYF. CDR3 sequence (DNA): TGTGCCAGCAGCTTAGCATCCGGCTCCTACGAGCAGTACTTC.

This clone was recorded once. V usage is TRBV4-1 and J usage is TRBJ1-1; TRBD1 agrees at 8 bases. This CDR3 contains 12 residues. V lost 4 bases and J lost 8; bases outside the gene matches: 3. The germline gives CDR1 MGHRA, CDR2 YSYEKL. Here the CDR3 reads CASSRTGGEAFF. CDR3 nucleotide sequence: TGCGCCAGCAGCCGAACAGGGGGGGAAGCTTTCTTT.

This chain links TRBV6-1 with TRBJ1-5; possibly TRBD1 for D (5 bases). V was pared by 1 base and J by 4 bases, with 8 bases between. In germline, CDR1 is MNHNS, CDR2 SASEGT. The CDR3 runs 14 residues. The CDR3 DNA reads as TGTGCCAGCAGTGAAGGGGGGGAAAATCAGCCCCAGCATTTT. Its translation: CASSEGGENQPQHF.

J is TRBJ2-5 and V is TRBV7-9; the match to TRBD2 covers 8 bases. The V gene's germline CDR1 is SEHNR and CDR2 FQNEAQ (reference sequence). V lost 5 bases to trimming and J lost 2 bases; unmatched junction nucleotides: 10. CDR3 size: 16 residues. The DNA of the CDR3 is TGTGCCAGCAGCCTCCCCGTCCAGCGGGGGCAAGAGACCCAGTACTTC. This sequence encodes CASSLPVQRGQETQYF. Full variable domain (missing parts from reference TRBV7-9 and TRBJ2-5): DTGVSQNPRHKITKRGQNVTFRCDPISEHNRLYWYRQTLGQGPEFLTYFQNEAQLEKSRLLSDRFSAERPKGSFSTLEIQRTEQGDSAMYLCASSLPVQRGQETQYFGPGTRLLVL.

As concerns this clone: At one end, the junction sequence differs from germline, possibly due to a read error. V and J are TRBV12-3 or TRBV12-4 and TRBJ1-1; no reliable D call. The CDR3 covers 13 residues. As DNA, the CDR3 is TGTGCCAGCAGCTTAGGGCTGTTCACTGAAGCTTTCTTT. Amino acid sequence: CASSLGLFTEAFF.

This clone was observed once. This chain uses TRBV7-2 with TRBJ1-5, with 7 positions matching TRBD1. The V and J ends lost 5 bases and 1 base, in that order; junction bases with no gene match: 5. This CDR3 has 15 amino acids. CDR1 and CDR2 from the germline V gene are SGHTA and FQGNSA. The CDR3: CASSPGGASNQPQHF. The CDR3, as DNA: TGTGCCAGCAGCCCAGGGGGTGCGAGCAATCAGCCCCAGCATTTT.

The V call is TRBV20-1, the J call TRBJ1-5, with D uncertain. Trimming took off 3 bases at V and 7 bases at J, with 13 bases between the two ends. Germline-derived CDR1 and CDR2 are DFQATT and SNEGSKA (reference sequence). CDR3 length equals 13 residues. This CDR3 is CSASAGVVQPQHF. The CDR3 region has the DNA TGCAGTGCTAGTGCCGGGGTGGTGCAGCCCCAGCATTTT.

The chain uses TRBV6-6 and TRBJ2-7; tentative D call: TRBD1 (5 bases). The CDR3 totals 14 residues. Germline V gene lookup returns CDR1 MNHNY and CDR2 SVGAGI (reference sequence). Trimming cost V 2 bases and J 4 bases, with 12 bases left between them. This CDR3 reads CASSYGQGPYEQYF. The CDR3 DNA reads TGTGCCAGCAGTTACGGCCAGGGCCCTTACGAGCAGTACTTC.

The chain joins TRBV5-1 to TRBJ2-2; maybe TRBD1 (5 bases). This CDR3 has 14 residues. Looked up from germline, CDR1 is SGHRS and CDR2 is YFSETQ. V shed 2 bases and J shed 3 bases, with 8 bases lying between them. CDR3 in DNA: TGCGCCAGCAGCTTAATGACAGACACCGGGGAGCTGTTTTTT. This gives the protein CASSLMTDTGELFF.

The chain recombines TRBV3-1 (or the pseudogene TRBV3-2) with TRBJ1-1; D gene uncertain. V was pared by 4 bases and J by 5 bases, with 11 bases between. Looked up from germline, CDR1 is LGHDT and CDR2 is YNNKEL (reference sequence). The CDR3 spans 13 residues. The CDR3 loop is CASSPPSTTEAFF. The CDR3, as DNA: TGTGCCAGCAGCCCCCCATCTACGACTGAAGCTTTCTTT.

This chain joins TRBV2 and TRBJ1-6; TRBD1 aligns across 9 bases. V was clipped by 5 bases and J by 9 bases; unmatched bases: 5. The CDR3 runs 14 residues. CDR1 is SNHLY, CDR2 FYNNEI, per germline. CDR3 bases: TGTGCCAGCAGTCAACAGGGGGCAGGTTCACCCCTCCACTTT. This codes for CASSQQGAGSPLHF.

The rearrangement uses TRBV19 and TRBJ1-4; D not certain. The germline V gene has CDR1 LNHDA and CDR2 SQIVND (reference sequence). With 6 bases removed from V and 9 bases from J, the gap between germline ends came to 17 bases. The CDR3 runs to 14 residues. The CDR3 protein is CASRLSAGSKKLFF. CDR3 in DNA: TGTGCCAGTAGACTTTCAGCGGGGAGCAAAAAACTGTTTTTT.

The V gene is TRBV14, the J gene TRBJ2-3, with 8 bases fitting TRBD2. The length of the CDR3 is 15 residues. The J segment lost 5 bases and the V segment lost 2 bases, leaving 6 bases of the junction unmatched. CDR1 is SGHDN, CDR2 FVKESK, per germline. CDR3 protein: CASSQNTGTRDTQYF. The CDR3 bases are TGTGCCAGCAGCCAAAATACCGGGACTAGAGATACGCAGTATTTT.